This T cell receptor (beta chain) emerged from a study of T cells in tuberculosis (dated by TCRdb to 2017 to 2018). Broadly, across the study: The study combined CD1B tetramers and high-throughput TCR immunosequencing to characterize T cells specific for the mycobacterial lipid antigen glucose monomycolate (GMM). In a South African clinical cohort, IGRA-negative adolescents, IGRA-positive adolescents with latent tuberculosis and adults with active tuberculosis were compared, with roughly 10 people in each group.

Worth noting for this clone: Its antigen remains unidentified. No base-level quality is on record; no much larger clone is a single base apart.

The CDR3 goes from the cysteine to the phenylalanine over 14 residues. Only the CDR3 DNA stays, 42 bases, in frame from base 1. The germline V gene specifies SGHNT as CDR1 and YENEEA as CDR2. The germline V end is reduced by 5 bases and the J end by 7 bases; junction bases left unmatched: 10. The immunoSEQ multiplex PCR assay was used to generate TCR libraries, with TCR-beta and/or TCR-alpha/delta assays applied to each sample. The amplified TCR libraries were sequenced using the Illumina high-throughput platform. Concerning the study's data processing: Clustering and dimensionality reduction relied on pairwise TCRdist distances among GMM-specific receptors from T cells that were either sorted ex vivo or expanded in vitro. Each clinical repertoire was assigned a mean NN-distance score, defined as the average TCRdist to the nearest 10% of tetramer-positive reference sequences. GEM TCR motif frequency was calculated as the fraction of unique TCRs that matched known GEM sequences by V/J usage and CDR3 length. Active tuberculosis was classified by linear discriminant analysis with leave-one-out cross-validation, implemented in scikit-learn. TCRdb re-hosts the immuneACCESS table, in-frame sequences only. Its copies lack some clones; in the studies checked, an unresolved V gene accounts for under half of them, and the cause for the rest is not known. V and J calls and clone size come straight from that table; D and trimming were deduced from the DNA. The table for this sample lists some 29,000 clones; 90% of them were counted only once. The ten largest make up roughly 6.1% of the sample.

What the study reported, not specific to this receptor: Shorter CDR3-alpha lengths in active tuberculosis patients partly drove the smaller NN-distances, and the TCR-beta difference was not statistically significant. Which clinical samples got chosen depended on the availability of cryopreserved specimens, and the active tuberculosis cases were adults, whereas the controls were adolescents. With the diverse GMM-specific repertoire as input, a classifier achieved around 90% accuracy (AUROC around 0.9), whereas GEM motif frequencies as input gave 70% accuracy. Compared with IGRA-negative controls, TCR-alpha repertoires from active tuberculosis had smaller mean NN-distances to GMM-specific TCRs, which suggests clonal expansion of these TCRs.

At study entry, a tuberculin skin test and the QuantiFERON-TB GOLD In-Tube IGRA were used to screen adolescents for latent tuberculosis infection. Immunosequencing of unsorted cryopreserved PBMC covered, on average, approximately 100,000 T cells per clinical donor. Eleven high schools in the Worcester region of the Western Cape, South Africa, served as enrollment sites for adolescents aged 12 to 18 years. Ten M. tuberculosis-infected adolescents and approximately ten uninfected adolescents were selected, with the two groups matched for age and sex. PBMC from adolescents were isolated by density centrifugation from freshly drawn heparinized blood and were then cryopreserved.

The sequence was collected from a donor aged 10-35 years with latent tuberculosis or without tuberculosis infection. Sequencing was done on a sample of PBMCs. The receptor chain draws on TRBV11-3 and TRBJ2-7, and 8 junction bases match TRBD1. CDR3 loop: CASSPTGEAWEQYF. Here is the DNA: TGTGCCAGCAGCCCGACAGGGGAGGCCTGGGAGCAGTACTTC.